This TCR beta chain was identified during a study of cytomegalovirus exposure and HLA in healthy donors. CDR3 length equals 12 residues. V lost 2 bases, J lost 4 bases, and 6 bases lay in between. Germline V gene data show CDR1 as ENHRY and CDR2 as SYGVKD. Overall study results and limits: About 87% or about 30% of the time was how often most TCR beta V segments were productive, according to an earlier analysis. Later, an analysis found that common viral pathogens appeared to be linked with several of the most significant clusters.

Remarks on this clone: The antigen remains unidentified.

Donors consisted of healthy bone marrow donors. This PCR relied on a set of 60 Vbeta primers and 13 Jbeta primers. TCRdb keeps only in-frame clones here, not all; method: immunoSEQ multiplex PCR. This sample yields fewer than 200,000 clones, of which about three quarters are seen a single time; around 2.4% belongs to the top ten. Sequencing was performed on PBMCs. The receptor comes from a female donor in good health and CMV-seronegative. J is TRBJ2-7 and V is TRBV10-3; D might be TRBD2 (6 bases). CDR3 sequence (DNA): TGTGCCATCAGTGAGCGGGGGTACGAGCAGTACTTC. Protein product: CAISERGYEQYF.